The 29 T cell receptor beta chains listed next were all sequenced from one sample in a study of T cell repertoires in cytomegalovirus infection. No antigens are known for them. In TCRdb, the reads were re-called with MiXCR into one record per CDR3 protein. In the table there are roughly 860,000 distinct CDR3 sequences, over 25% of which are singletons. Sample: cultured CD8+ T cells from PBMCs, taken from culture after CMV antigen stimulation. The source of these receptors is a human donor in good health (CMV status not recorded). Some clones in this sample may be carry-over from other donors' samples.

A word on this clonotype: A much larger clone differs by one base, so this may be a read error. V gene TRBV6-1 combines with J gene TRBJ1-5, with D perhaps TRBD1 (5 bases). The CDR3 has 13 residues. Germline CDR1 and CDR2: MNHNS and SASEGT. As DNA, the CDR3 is TGTGCCAACAGTCGGGGGGTTCGTCAGCCCCAGCATTTT. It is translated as CANSRGVRQPQHF.

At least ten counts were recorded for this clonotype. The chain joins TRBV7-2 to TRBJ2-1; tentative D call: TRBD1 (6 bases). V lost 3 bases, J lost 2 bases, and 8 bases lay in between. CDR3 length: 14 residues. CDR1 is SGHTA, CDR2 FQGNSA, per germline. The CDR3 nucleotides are TGTGCCAGCAGCTTTGGGACACCCTACAATGAGCAGTTCTTC. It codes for CASSFGTPYNEQFF.

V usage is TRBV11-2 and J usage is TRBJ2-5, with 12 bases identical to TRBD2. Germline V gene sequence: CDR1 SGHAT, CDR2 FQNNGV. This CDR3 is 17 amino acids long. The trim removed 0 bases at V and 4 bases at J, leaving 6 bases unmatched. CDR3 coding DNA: TGTGCCAGCAGCTTAGATCGGCTAGCGGGGGGGTCAGAGACCCAGTACTTC. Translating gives CASSLDRLAGGSETQYF.

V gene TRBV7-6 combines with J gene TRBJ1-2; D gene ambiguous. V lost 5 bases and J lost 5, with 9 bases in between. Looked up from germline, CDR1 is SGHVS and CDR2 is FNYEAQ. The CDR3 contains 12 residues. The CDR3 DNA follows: TGTGCCAGCAGCCCCGCAGATTATGGCTACACCTTC. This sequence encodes CASSPADYGYTF.

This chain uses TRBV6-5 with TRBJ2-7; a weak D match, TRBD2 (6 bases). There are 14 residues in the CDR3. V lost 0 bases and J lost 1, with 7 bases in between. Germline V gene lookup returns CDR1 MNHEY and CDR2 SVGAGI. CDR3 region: CASSYSDYSYEQYF. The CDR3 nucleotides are TGTGCCAGCAGTTACTCGGACTATTCCTACGAGCAGTACTTC.

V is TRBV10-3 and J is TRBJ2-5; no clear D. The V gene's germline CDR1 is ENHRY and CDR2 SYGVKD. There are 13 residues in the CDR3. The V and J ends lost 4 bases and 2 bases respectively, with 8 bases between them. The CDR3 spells CAISGPLQETQYF. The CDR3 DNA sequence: TGTGCCATCAGTGGGCCATTGCAAGAGACCCAGTACTTC.

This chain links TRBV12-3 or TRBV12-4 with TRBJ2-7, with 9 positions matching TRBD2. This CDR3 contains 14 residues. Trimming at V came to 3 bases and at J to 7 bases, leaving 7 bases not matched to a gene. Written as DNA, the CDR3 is TGTGCCAGCAGTTTTGGGACTAGCCAAATAGAGCAGTACTTC. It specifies CASSFGTSQIEQYF.

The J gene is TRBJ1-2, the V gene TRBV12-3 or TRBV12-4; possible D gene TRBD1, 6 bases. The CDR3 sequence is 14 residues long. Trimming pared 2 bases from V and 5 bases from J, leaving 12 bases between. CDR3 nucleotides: TGTGCCAGCAGTTTATGGGGGCCAGGTTATGGCTACACCTTC. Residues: CASSLWGPGYGYTF.

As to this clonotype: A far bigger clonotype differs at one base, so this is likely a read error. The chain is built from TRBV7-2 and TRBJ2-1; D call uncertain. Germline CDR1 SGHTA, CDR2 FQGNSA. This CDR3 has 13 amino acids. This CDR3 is CASSLVGGNEPFF. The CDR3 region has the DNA TGTGCCAGCAGCTTAGTAGGTGGAAATGAGCCGTTCTTC.

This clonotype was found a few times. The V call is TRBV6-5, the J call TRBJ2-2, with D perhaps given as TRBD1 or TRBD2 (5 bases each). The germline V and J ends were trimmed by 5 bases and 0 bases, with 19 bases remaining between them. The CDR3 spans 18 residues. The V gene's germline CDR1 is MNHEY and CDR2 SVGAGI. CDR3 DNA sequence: TGTGCCAGCAGTCCTTACATTCCGGGACCAACGAACACCGGGGAGCTGTTTTTT. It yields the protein CASSPYIPGPTNTGELFF.

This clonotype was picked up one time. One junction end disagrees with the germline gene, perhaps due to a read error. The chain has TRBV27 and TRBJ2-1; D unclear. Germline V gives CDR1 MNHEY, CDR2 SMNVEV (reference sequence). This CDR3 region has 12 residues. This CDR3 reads CVSSFSMGEQFF. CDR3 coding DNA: TGTGTCAGCAGTTTCTCGATGGGGGAGCAGTTCTTC.

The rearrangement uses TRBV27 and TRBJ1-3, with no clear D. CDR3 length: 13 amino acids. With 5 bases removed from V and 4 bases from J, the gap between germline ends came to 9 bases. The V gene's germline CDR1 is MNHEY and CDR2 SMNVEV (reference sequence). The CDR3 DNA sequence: TGTGCCAGCAGTACCAACTCGGGAAACACCATATATTTT. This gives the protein CASSTNSGNTIYF.

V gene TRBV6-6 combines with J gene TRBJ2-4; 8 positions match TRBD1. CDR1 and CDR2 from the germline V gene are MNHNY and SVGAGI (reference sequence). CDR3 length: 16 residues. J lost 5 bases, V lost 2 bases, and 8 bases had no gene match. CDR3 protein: CASSYPIPGQENIQYF. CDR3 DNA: TGTGCCAGCAGTTACCCTATCCCGGGACAGGAAAACATTCAGTACTTC.

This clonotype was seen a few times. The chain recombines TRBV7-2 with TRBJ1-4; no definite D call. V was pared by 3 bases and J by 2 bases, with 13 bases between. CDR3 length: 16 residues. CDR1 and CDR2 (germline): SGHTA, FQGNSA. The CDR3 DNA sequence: TGTGCCAGCAGCTTGTTCTTTCGGGCCACTAATGAAAAACTGTTTTTT. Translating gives CASSLFFRATNEKLFF.

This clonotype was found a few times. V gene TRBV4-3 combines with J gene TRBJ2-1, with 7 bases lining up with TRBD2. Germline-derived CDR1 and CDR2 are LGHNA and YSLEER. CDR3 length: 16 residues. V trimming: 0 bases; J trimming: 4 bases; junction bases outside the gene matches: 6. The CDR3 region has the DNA TGCGCCAGCAGCCAAGATAAAGCGGGGCATTACAATGAGCAGTTCTTC. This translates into CASSQDKAGHYNEQFF.

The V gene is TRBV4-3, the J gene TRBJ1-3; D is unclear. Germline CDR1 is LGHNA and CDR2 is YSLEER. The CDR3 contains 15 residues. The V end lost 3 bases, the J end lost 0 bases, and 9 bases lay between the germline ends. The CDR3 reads CASSHRQISGNTIYF. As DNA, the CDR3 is TGCGCCAGCAGCCATCGTCAGATCTCTGGAAACACCATATATTTT.

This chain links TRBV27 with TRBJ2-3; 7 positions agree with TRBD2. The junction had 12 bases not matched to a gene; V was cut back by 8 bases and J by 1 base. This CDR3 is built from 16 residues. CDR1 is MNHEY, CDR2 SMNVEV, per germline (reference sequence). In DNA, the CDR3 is TGTGCCAGCGGTCTACTGAGAGCGGGGCGCACAGATACGCAGTATTTT. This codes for CASGLLRAGRTDTQYF.

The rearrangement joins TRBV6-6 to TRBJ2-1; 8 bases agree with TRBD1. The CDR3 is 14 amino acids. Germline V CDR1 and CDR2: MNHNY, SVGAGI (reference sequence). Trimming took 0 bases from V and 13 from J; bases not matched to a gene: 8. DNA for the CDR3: TGTGCCAGCAGTTACTCGAAGGCAGGGGGCCCTCAGTTCTTC. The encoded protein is CASSYSKAGGPQFF.

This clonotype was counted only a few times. The CDR3 sequence is CASSTTDGRRANYGYTF. CDR3 bases: TGTGCCAGCAGCACTACCGACGGACGTCGAGCTAACTATGGCTACACCTTC. This chain joins TRBV27 and TRBJ1-2, with D hard to call. Looked up from germline, CDR1 is MNHEY and CDR2 is SMNVEV (reference sequence). Trimming pared 6 bases from V and 0 bases from J, leaving 20 bases between. This CDR3 is built from 17 residues.

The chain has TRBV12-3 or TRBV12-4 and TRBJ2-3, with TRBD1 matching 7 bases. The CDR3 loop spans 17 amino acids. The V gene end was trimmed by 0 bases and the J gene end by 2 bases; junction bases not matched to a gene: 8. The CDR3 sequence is CASSLAGWTGNTDTQYF. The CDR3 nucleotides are TGTGCCAGCAGTTTAGCGGGTTGGACAGGAAACACAGATACGCAGTATTTT.

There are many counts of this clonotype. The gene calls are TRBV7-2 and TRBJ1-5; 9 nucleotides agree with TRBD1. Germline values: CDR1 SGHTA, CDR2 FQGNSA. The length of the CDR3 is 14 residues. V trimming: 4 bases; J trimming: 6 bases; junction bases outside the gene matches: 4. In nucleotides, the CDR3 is TGTGCCAGCAGCTGGGACAGGGCGCGTCAGCCCCAGCATTTT. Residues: CASSWDRARQPQHF.

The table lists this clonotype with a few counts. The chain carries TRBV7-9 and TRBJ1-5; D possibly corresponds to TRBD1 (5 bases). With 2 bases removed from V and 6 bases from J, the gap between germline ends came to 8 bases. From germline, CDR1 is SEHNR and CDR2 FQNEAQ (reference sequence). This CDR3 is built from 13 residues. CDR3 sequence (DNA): TGTGCCAGCAGCTTAAACGGGGGTCAGCCCCAGCATTTT. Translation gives CASSLNGGQPQHF.

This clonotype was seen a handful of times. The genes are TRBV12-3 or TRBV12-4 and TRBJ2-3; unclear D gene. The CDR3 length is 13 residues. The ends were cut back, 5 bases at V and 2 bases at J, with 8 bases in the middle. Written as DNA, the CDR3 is TGTGCCAGCAGTCCCCGGATCACAGATACGCAGTATTTT. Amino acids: CASSPRITDTQYF.

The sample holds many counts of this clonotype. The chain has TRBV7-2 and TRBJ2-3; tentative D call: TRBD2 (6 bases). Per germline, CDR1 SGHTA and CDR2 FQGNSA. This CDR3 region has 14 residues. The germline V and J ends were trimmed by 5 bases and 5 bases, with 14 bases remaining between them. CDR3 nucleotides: TGTGCCAGCAGCCGCGGGGCGGGTCTAGATACGCAGTATTTT. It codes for CASSRGAGLDTQYF.

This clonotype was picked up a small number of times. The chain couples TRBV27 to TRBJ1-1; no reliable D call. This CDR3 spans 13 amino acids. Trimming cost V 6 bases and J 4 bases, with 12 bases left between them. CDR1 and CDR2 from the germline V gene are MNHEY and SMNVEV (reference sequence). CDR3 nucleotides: TGTGCCAGCAGGCCCGGGGTGAGCACTGAAGCTTTCTTT. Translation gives CASRPGVSTEAFF.

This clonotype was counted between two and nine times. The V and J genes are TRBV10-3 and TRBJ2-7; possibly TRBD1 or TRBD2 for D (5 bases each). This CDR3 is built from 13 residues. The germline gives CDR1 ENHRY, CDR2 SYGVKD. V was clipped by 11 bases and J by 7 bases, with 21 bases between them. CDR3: CAAGPEGPGEQYF. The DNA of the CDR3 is TGTGCCGCGGGCCCAGAGGGGCCTGGGGAGCAGTACTTC.

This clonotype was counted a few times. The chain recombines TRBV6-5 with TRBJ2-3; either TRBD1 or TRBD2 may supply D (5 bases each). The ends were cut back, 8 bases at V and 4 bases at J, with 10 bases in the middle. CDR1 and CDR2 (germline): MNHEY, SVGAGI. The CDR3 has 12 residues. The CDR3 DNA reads TGTGCCAGCCGACTGGGGGCAGATACGCAGTATTTT. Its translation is CASRLGADTQYF.

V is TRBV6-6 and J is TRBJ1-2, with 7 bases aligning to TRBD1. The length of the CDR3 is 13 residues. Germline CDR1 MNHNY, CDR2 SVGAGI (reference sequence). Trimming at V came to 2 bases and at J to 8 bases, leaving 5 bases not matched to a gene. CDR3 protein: CASSYGTAMGYTF. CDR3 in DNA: TGTGCCAGCAGTTACGGGACAGCTATGGGCTACACCTTC.

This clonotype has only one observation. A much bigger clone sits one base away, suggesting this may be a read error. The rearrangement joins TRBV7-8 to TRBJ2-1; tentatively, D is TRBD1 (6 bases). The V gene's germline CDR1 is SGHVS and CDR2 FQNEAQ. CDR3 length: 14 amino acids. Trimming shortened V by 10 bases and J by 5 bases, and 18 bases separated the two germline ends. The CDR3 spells CANRVRRIDNEQFF. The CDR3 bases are TGTGCCAACAGGGTGAGGCGGATCGACAATGAGCAGTTCTTC.